A selection of T cell receptor beta chains follows, all from one sample in a study of human thymus T cells. Assay used: immunoSEQ multiplex PCR; TCRdb lists only in-frame clones, some missing. The data contain 57,000 or so clones, around 94% of them seen just once; the ten biggest clones take up roughly 5.7%. The source material was blood. The receptors stem from a boy younger than two with a congenital heart defect but otherwise immunologically healthy. Each CDR3 is given with its conserved first and last residue. The order of the fields is J gene, clone size, V gene, D gene, CDR3 DNA, CDR3 protein. The D gene is left open where the match is weak. Clone size is shown for a subset of rows, as once, few, many or a class of expanded clone.

j_call: TRBJ2-7
clone_size: -
v_call: TRBV19
d_call: TRBD1
cdr3_nt: TGTGCCAGTAGTATTGGGACAGGGGACTACGAGCAGTACTTC
cdr3_aa: CASSIGTGDYEQYF

j_call: TRBJ2-7
clone_size: -
v_call: TRBV11-3
d_call: -
cdr3_nt: TGTGCCAGCAGCTTGGCCCCGTTTTACGAGCAGTACTTC
cdr3_aa: CASSLAPFYEQYF

j_call: TRBJ1-1
clone_size: medium-sized
v_call: TRBV5-6
d_call: -
cdr3_nt: TGTGCCAGCAGCTTGCGTATCCTACGCTACACTGAAGCTTTCTTT
cdr3_aa: CASSLRILRYTEAFF

j_call: TRBJ2-7
clone_size: -
v_call: TRBV9
d_call: TRBD1
cdr3_nt: TGTGCCAGCAGCGTAGCGAGGGACAGTTACGAGCAGTACTTC
cdr3_aa: CASSVARDSYEQYF

j_call: TRBJ2-6
clone_size: -
v_call: TRBV27
d_call: -
cdr3_nt: TGTGCCAGCGGTGGACAGACTTCTGGGGCCAACGTCCTGACTTTC
cdr3_aa: CASGGQTSGANVLTF

j_call: TRBJ1-1
clone_size: -
v_call: TRBV6-6
d_call: -
cdr3_nt: TGTGCCAGCAGTTACTCTCCGGGGTACACTGAAGCTTTCTTT
cdr3_aa: CASSYSPGYTEAFF

j_call: TRBJ1-1
clone_size: -
v_call: TRBV5-1
d_call: -
cdr3_nt: TGCGCCAGCAGCTTGCGACAGCAAGGTGGGTACACTGAAGCTTTCTTT
cdr3_aa: CASSLRQQGGYTEAFF

j_call: TRBJ1-2
clone_size: -
v_call: TRBV4-3
d_call: -
cdr3_nt: TGCGCCAGCAGCCAAGGCACAGGGACATACTATGGCTACACCTTC
cdr3_aa: CASSQGTGTYYGYTF

j_call: TRBJ2-7
clone_size: -
v_call: TRBV6-6
d_call: TRBD1
cdr3_nt: TGTGCCAGCAGTACGACAGGGTTTTGGGAGCAGTACTTC
cdr3_aa: CASSTTGFWEQYF

j_call: TRBJ1-5
clone_size: -
v_call: TRBV4-3
d_call: -
cdr3_nt: TGCGCCAGCAGCCAAGATCTGGGCAGGACTAATCAGCCCCAGCATTTT
cdr3_aa: CASSQDLGRTNQPQHF

j_call: TRBJ2-7
clone_size: -
v_call: TRBV6-5
d_call: TRBD1
cdr3_nt: TGTGCCAGCGGTGACAGGGGCTCCTACGAGCAGTACTTC
cdr3_aa: CASGDRGSYEQYF

j_call: TRBJ2-1
clone_size: once
v_call: TRBV11-2
d_call: -
cdr3_nt: TGTGCCAGCAGCTTAGGCGGGCCGCACCCGTCCTACAATGAGCAGTTCTTC
cdr3_aa: CASSLGGPHPSYNEQFF

j_call: TRBJ2-3
clone_size: -
v_call: TRBV27
d_call: TRBD2
cdr3_nt: TGTGCCAGCAGTTTGAGCGGGGGCACAGATACGCAGTATTTT
cdr3_aa: CASSLSGGTDTQYF

j_call: TRBJ2-1
clone_size: -
v_call: TRBV11-2
d_call: TRBD2
cdr3_nt: TGTGCCAGCAGCCCGGGGACTAGCGGGAGGTGGAATGAGCAGTTCTTC
cdr3_aa: CASSPGTSGRWNEQFF

j_call: TRBJ2-7
clone_size: -
v_call: TRBV29-1
d_call: -
cdr3_nt: TGCAGCGTTGCCCCCCGGTTGTCCTACGAGCAGTACTTC
cdr3_aa: CSVAPRLSYEQYF

j_call: TRBJ2-5
clone_size: -
v_call: TRBV5-1
d_call: TRBD2
cdr3_nt: TGCGCCAGCAGCATTTGGACTAGCGAAGAGACCCAGTACTTC
cdr3_aa: CASSIWTSEETQYF

j_call: TRBJ2-3
clone_size: -
v_call: TRBV4-2
d_call: -
cdr3_nt: TGTGCCAGCAGCCAAGACGACATCACAGATACGCAGTATTTT
cdr3_aa: CASSQDDITDTQYF

j_call: TRBJ1-1
clone_size: -
v_call: TRBV18
d_call: -
cdr3_nt: TGTGCCAGCTCACCACTGGCGGTCGGGAGTCTAAACACTGAAGCTTTCTTT
cdr3_aa: CASSPLAVGSLNTEAFF

j_call: TRBJ2-1
clone_size: -
v_call: TRBV7-6
d_call: TRBD2
cdr3_nt: TGTGCCAGCAGCCCCTACGGACTAGCGGATTACAATGAGCAGTTCTTC
cdr3_aa: CASSPYGLADYNEQFF

j_call: TRBJ1-2
clone_size: -
v_call: TRBV5-1
d_call: -
cdr3_nt: TGCGCCAGCAGCTTGGGCAGGGGCGTTAACTATGGCTACACCTTC
cdr3_aa: CASSLGRGVNYGYTF

j_call: TRBJ1-6
clone_size: -
v_call: TRBV5-1
d_call: -
cdr3_nt: TGCGCCAGCAGCTTGGGGGACGGTTCACCCCTCCACTTT
cdr3_aa: CASSLGDGSPLHF

j_call: TRBJ1-4
clone_size: -
v_call: TRBV29-1
d_call: -
cdr3_nt: TGCAGCGTTGGGGGGGCGCCGGGAGAAAAACTGTTTTTT
cdr3_aa: CSVGGAPGEKLFF

j_call: TRBJ2-2
clone_size: -
v_call: TRBV27
d_call: -
cdr3_nt: TGTGCCAGCAGTACTCGCGGGGAGCTGTTTTTT
cdr3_aa: CASSTRGELFF

j_call: TRBJ2-1
clone_size: once
v_call: TRBV28
d_call: TRBD2
cdr3_nt: TGTGCCAGCAGTTCGCACTGGACTAGCGGGAGTATTGAGCAGTTCTTC
cdr3_aa: CASSSHWTSGSIEQFF

j_call: TRBJ2-5
clone_size: -
v_call: TRBV29-1
d_call: TRBD1
cdr3_nt: TGCAGCGGCCGAACAGGGGGCGCGATATGGGAGACCCAGTACTTC
cdr3_aa: CSGRTGGAIWETQYF

j_call: TRBJ2-1
clone_size: -
v_call: TRBV6-5
d_call: TRBD2
cdr3_nt: TGTGCCAGCTTTACCGGGACTAGCAGCAATGAGCAGTTCTTC
cdr3_aa: CASFTGTSSNEQFF

j_call: TRBJ2-1
clone_size: once
v_call: TRBV29-1
d_call: TRBD2
cdr3_nt: TGCAGCGCCTTAGGTAAGGTAGCGGGAAGCCCCTACAATGAGCAGTTCTTC
cdr3_aa: CSALGKVAGSPYNEQFF

j_call: TRBJ2-7
clone_size: -
v_call: TRBV19
d_call: TRBD1
cdr3_nt: TGTGCCAGTAGTCCTCGGACAGGGATGAGCTCCTACGAGCAGTACTTC
cdr3_aa: CASSPRTGMSSYEQYF

j_call: TRBJ1-2
clone_size: -
v_call: TRBV30
d_call: -
cdr3_nt: TGTGCCTGGAGTGTAGGGGGGTATGGCTACACCTTC
cdr3_aa: CAWSVGGYGYTF

j_call: TRBJ2-1
clone_size: -
v_call: TRBV7-8
d_call: TRBD2
cdr3_nt: TGTGCCAGCGCGACGTGGCGGGAGGTACGGGAGCAGTTCTTC
cdr3_aa: CASATWREVREQFF

j_call: TRBJ2-7
clone_size: -
v_call: TRBV5-1
d_call: TRBD1
cdr3_nt: TGCGCCAGCAGCTTAGCTAGGCAGGGGGCGGTCTACGAGCAGTACTTC
cdr3_aa: CASSLARQGAVYEQYF

j_call: TRBJ2-7
clone_size: -
v_call: TRBV7-2
d_call: TRBD2
cdr3_nt: TGTGCCAGCAGCTTAAAAAGCGGGGGCACCTACGAGCAGTACTTC
cdr3_aa: CASSLKSGGTYEQYF

j_call: TRBJ2-4
clone_size: once
v_call: TRBV7-4
d_call: -
cdr3_nt: TGTGCCAGCAGCATCCTTAGACAGGTCATAGCCAAAAACATTCAGTACTTC
cdr3_aa: CASSILRQVIAKNIQYF

j_call: TRBJ1-6
clone_size: -
v_call: TRBV6-1
d_call: -
cdr3_nt: TGTGCCAGCAGTGAACAGGGGAGCTCCTATAATTCACCCCTCCACTTT
cdr3_aa: CASSEQGSSYNSPLHF

j_call: TRBJ1-2
clone_size: -
v_call: TRBV9
d_call: -
cdr3_nt: TGTGCCAGCAGCGCAAGGGGTTTTAACTATGGCTACACCTTC
cdr3_aa: CASSARGFNYGYTF

j_call: TRBJ2-7
clone_size: -
v_call: TRBV28
d_call: -
cdr3_nt: TGTGCCAGCAGTTTTGGCTACGAGCAGTACTTC
cdr3_aa: CASSFGYEQYF

j_call: TRBJ1-5
clone_size: -
v_call: TRBV6-5
d_call: -
cdr3_nt: TGTGCCAGCAGTTACGGCAGGAATCAGCCCCAGCATTTT
cdr3_aa: CASSYGRNQPQHF

j_call: TRBJ2-7
clone_size: -
v_call: TRBV5-1
d_call: TRBD2
cdr3_nt: TGCGCCAGCAAGGTTAGCGGGAGCTACGAGCAGTACTTC
cdr3_aa: CASKVSGSYEQYF

j_call: TRBJ1-4
clone_size: once
v_call: TRBV5-8
d_call: -
cdr3_nt: TGTGCCAGCAGCCCCCAGCACGGAGGTTTT
cdr3_aa: CASSPQHGGF

j_call: TRBJ1-2
clone_size: -
v_call: TRBV7-9
d_call: TRBD1
cdr3_nt: TGTGCCAGCAGCTTAACGCGGGACAGGGGGCTTTATGGCTACACCTTC
cdr3_aa: CASSLTRDRGLYGYTF

j_call: TRBJ2-7
clone_size: -
v_call: TRBV27
d_call: TRBD1
cdr3_nt: TGTGCCAGCAGTTTATTGGGGACAGGAGACGGTTACGAGCAGTACTTC
cdr3_aa: CASSLLGTGDGYEQYF